These 31 T cell receptor beta chains were sequenced from one sample in a study of regulatory T cells in long-lasting Graves disease. Time point meaning: newly diagnosed GD, antithyroid drugs for less than 3 months. The TCR library was prepared using RNA isolated from PBMCs. TCR beta libraries were built with iRepertoire HTBI primers and Arm-PCR of CDR3 regions. Via MiXCR, TCRdb re-called the multiplex PCR reads, giving one row per CDR3 protein. The data show around 320,000 distinct CDR3 sequences, around 17% seen once. The same data also went into a second study, on T cells in Graves' hyperthyroidism and ophthalmopathy.

This material consisted of peripheral blood mononuclear cells (PBMCs), taken at new diagnosis, from a patient treated with antithyroid drugs. These receptors originate from a man aged 40-49 years with Graves disease.

In this sample, this clonotype turned up many times. The chain joins TRBV27 to TRBJ2-3; D gene ambiguous. CDR1 and CDR2 from the germline V gene are MNHEY and SMNVEV (reference sequence). The CDR3 is made up of 14 amino acids. Trimming removed 4 bases at V and 4 bases at J, with 12 bases between. The DNA of the CDR3 is TGTGCCAGCAGTTGGAACCTTGGGGCAGATACGCAGTATTTT. Protein product: CASSWNLGADTQYF.

This clonotype was detected many times. The chain employs TRBV29-1 and TRBJ1-1; D not certain. Germline values: CDR1 SQVTM, CDR2 ANQGSEA. The CDR3 has 11 amino acids. V shed 1 base and J shed 10 bases, with 10 bases lying between them. DNA for the CDR3: TGCAGCGTTGAAGTCTCGGGCCCAGCTTTCTTT. Its translation is CSVEVSGPAFF.

This clonotype was seen many times. The V and J genes are TRBV2 and TRBJ1-2; D gene uncertain. V gave up 7 bases and J gave up 4 bases, with 13 bases separating them. Germline V gene sequence: CDR1 SNHLY, CDR2 FYNNEI. The length of the CDR3 is 13 residues. The CDR3 DNA sequence: TGTGCCAGCACGGGCAGGTTCGGCTATGGCTACACCTTC. Protein product: CASTGRFGYGYTF.

The rearrangement uses TRBV15 and TRBJ1-1; 9 bases map to TRBD1. CDR1 LNHNV and CDR2 YYDKDF come from the germline V gene (reference sequence). J gave up 5 bases and V 3 bases, and 1 base lay outside the gene matches. The CDR3 is made up of 13 amino acids. The CDR3 loop reads CATSRDRGTEAFF. DNA for the CDR3: TGTGCCACCAGCAGGGACAGGGGAACTGAAGCTTTCTTT.

J is TRBJ2-5 and V is TRBV7-3; possibly TRBD2 for D (5 bases). CDR1 SGHTA and CDR2 FQGTGA come from the germline V gene. The CDR3 runs 14 residues. V lost 5 bases, J lost 4 bases, and 14 bases lay in between. The CDR3: CASSRPSRGETQYF. CDR3 DNA: TGTGCCAGCAGCCGCCCCAGTCGGGGAGAGACCCAGTACTTC. Using reference TRBV7-3 and TRBJ2-5 for the parts outside the CDR3, the full variable domain is GAGVSQTPSNKVTEKGKYVELRCDPISGHTALYWYRQSLGQGPEFLIYFQGTGAADDSGLPNDRFFAVRPEGSVSTLKIQRTERGDSAVYLCASSRPSRGETQYFGPGTRLLVL.

This chain links TRBV29-1 with TRBJ2-3; TRBD2 is a possible D gene (5 bases). V was shortened by 4 bases and J by 2 bases, with 19 bases between the two germline ends. This CDR3 is 16 amino acids long. Germline V gene sequence: CDR1 SQVTM, CDR2 ANQGSEA. The CDR3 DNA follows: TGCAGCGTTGTGTCCCCACGGGCTAGCCTCACAGATACGCAGTATTTT. Translating gives CSVVSPRASLTDTQYF.

This clonotype was counted ten times or more. The chain combines TRBV12-3 or TRBV12-4 with TRBJ2-7; D possibly matches TRBD1 or TRBD2 (6 bases each). This CDR3 is built from 15 residues. V was clipped by 0 bases and J by 3 bases, with 12 bases between them. CDR3 in DNA: TGTGCCAGCAGTTTAGCCGGGGGCTTCGACTACGAGCAGTACTTC. It codes for CASSLAGGFDYEQYF.

Concerning this clonotype: Being one base from a much bigger clone, this may be a read error. The chain couples TRBV28 to TRBJ2-3, with D perhaps TRBD1 (6 bases). Germline CDR1 and CDR2: MDHEN and SYDVKM. There are 15 residues in the CDR3. Trimming took 3 bases from V and 4 from J, leaving 14 bases between them. CDR3 sequence: CASSLGAVTADTQYF. The CDR3 DNA is TGTGCCAGCAGTTTGGGGGCGGTGACGGCAGATACGCAGTATTTT.

Many counts were recorded for this clonotype. CDR3 DNA sequence: TGTGCCAGCAGTCCCCTGACAGGGCTCATCTCTGGAAACACCATATATTTT. Amino acid sequence: CASSPLTGLISGNTIYF. The rearrangement joins TRBV28 to TRBJ1-3; TRBD1 agrees at 7 bases. The CDR3 has 17 residues. Germline CDR1 is MDHEN and CDR2 is SYDVKM. V lost 5 bases, J lost 0 bases, and 10 bases stayed unmatched.

This clonotype has a handful of counts. The V and J genes are TRBV5-1 and TRBJ2-3; 7 positions agree with TRBD1. Germline V lookup: CDR1 SGHRS, CDR2 YFSETQ. V shed 7 bases, J shed 0 bases, and the junction held 8 bases outside the gene matches. The CDR3 totals 15 residues. This CDR3 reads CASGPQGQSTDTQYF. The CDR3 bases are TGCGCCAGCGGTCCCCAGGGACAGAGCACAGATACGCAGTATTTT.

To note about this clonotype: A much larger clone lies one base from this, so it may be a read error. The chain couples TRBV6-2 or TRBV6-3 to TRBJ2-7; 8 bases fit TRBD2. Germline-derived CDR1 and CDR2 are MNHEY and SVGEGT. The CDR3 covers 17 residues. Losses at the gene ends were 0 bases for V and 3 bases for J; bases not matched to a gene: 10. CDR3 coding DNA: TGTGCCAGCAGTTACTCAGCGGGGGCTGGTTACTGCTACGAGCAGTACTTC. Translation: CASSYSAGAGYCYEQYF.

This clonotype has only a few counts. The chain is built from TRBV11-2 and TRBJ1-2; D is perhaps TRBD1 (5 bases). V was clipped by 5 bases and J by 2 bases, with 24 bases between them. CDR3 length: 18 amino acids. Germline V gene data show CDR1 as SGHAT and CDR2 as FQNNGV. CDR3 amino acids: CASSPIGEMLTRNYGYTF. The DNA of the CDR3 is TGTGCCAGCAGCCCAATAGGGGAAATGTTGACGCGGAACTATGGCTACACCTTC.

This clonotype has a count of ten or more. This chain connects TRBV28 to TRBJ1-2; perhaps TRBD1 as D (5 bases). V lost 3 bases to trimming and J lost 5 bases, with 13 bases between them. CDR1 MDHEN and CDR2 SYDVKM come from the germline V gene. The CDR3 has 14 residues. CDR3 DNA sequence: TGTGCCAGCAGTTTTCTCCGGGACGGGTATGGCTACACCTTC. It translates to CASSFLRDGYGYTF.

The chain joins TRBV28 to TRBJ1-1; 10 nucleotides align to TRBD1. V lost 10 bases and J lost 5; bases outside the gene matches: 10. Per germline, CDR1 MDHEN and CDR2 SYDVKM. This CDR3 spans 14 amino acids. DNA for the CDR3: TGTGCCATTACACCGGGACAGGGGCGGACTGAAGCTTTCTTT. Encoded protein: CAITPGQGRTEAFF.

This clonotype has at least ten counts. V is TRBV12-3 or TRBV12-4 and J is TRBJ2-2; D unclear. There are 13 residues in the CDR3. Trimming shortened V by 6 bases and J by 4 bases, and 9 bases separated the two germline ends. The CDR3 loop is CASSLHSTGELFF. For the CDR3, the DNA is TGTGCCAGCAGCCTACACAGCACCGGGGAGCTGTTTTTT.

This clonotype was recorded a few times. This chain connects TRBV20-1 to TRBJ2-5; possibly TRBD2 for D (5 bases). CDR1 DFQATT and CDR2 SNEGSKA come from the germline V gene (reference sequence). The length of the CDR3 is 11 residues. V was trimmed by 5 bases and J by 4 bases, leaving 8 bases between them. Here the CDR3 reads CSALRGETQYF. For the CDR3, the DNA is TGCAGTGCTCTCCGGGGAGAGACCCAGTACTTC.

In its sample, this clonotype was seen many times. This rearrangement joins TRBV7-2 to TRBJ2-7, with no clear D. Trimming removed 2 bases from V and 3 bases from J, with 8 bases in between. This CDR3 is built from 13 residues. CDR1 is SGHTA, CDR2 FQGNSA, per germline. The CDR3 sequence is CASSLSALYEQYF. DNA of the CDR3: TGTGCCAGCAGCTTAAGTGCACTCTACGAGCAGTACTTC.

This clonotype showed up many times. The chain uses TRBV28 and TRBJ2-5, with 15 bases identical to TRBD2. Germline CDR1 MDHEN, CDR2 SYDVKM. V was pared by 2 bases and J by 5 bases, with 6 bases of the junction left unmatched. CDR3 length equals 17 residues. The CDR3 DNA is TGTGCCAGCAGTTTACCCGGACTAGCGGGGGGGTCGGAGACCCAGTACTTC. Protein product: CASSLPGLAGGSETQYF.

This clonotype was counted at least ten times. The chain carries TRBV6-1 and TRBJ1-5, with D uncertain. Trimming shortened V by 1 base and J by 4 bases, and 8 bases separated the two germline ends. CDR1 and CDR2 from the germline V gene are MNHNS and SASEGT. The CDR3 runs to 14 residues. CDR3 sequence: CASSEGRVNQPQHF. The CDR3 nucleotides are TGTGCCAGCAGTGAAGGACGGGTTAATCAGCCCCAGCATTTT.

This clonotype was seen many times. The gene calls are TRBV18 and TRBJ2-7, with D maybe TRBD2 (5 bases). The CDR3 extends over 15 amino acids. V shed 2 bases and J shed 8 bases, with 19 bases lying between them. Germline assignment: CDR1 KGHSH and CDR2 LQKENI. The CDR3 nucleotides are TGTGCCAGCTCACCAAGGGATAGCGTCCCCTTCCAGCAGTACTTC. Translating it yields CASSPRDSVPFQQYF.

On this clonotype: Only one base separates this from a far larger clonotype, so it likely reflects a read error. The CDR3 here is CASSFGGQASGQFF. CDR3 DNA: TGTGCCAGCAGCTTCGGGGGACAGGCCTCGGGGCAGTTCTTC. The chain is built from TRBV7-2 and TRBJ2-1; 8 nucleotides agree with TRBD1. Per the germline V gene, CDR1 is SGHTA and CDR2 is FQGNSA. The CDR3 runs to 14 residues. Unmatched junction bases numbered 10, after V lost 3 bases and J lost 12 bases.

This clonotype has a count of ten or more. The chain is built from TRBV9 and TRBJ2-3; TRBD2 matches 8 bases. This CDR3 is 17 amino acids long. Trimming at V came to 0 bases and at J to 1 base, leaving 7 bases not matched to a gene. The germline gives CDR1 SGDLS, CDR2 YYNGEE. CDR3 amino acids: CASSVALAGRGTDTQYF. The CDR3 nucleotides are TGTGCCAGCAGCGTAGCTCTAGCGGGTAGGGGCACAGATACGCAGTATTTT.

This clonotype came up many times. The chain has TRBV5-1 and TRBJ2-3; D is unclear. V was shortened by 3 bases and J by 0 bases, with 8 bases between the two germline ends. Germline loops: CDR1 SGHRS, CDR2 YFSETQ. This CDR3 has 14 amino acids. CDR3 sequence: CASSSSRSTDTQYF. The CDR3 region has the DNA TGCGCCAGCAGCTCATCGAGAAGCACAGATACGCAGTATTTT.

In its sample, this clonotype was seen many times. The chain joins TRBV30 to TRBJ1-5; D is unresolved. Trimming stripped 1 base from V and 4 bases from J, with 11 bases between. In germline, CDR1 is GTSNPN, CDR2 SVGIG (reference sequence). This CDR3 is built from 14 residues. The CDR3 spells CAWSGWQSNQPQHF. CDR3 nucleotide sequence: TGTGCCTGGAGTGGCTGGCAGTCAAATCAGCCCCAGCATTTT.

The CDR3 DNA sequence: TGTGCCAGCAGTTACGGGGGGAATAGGGATTCACCCCTCCACTTT. This codes for CASSYGGNRDSPLHF. The genes are TRBV6-2 or TRBV6-3 and TRBJ1-6; perhaps TRBD1 as D (5 bases). The CDR3 extends over 15 amino acids. V gave up 2 bases and J gave up 8 bases, with 13 bases separating them. Germline assignment: CDR1 MNHEY and CDR2 SVGEGT.

This clonotype was seen repeatedly, ten times or more. Mismatch with germline at one junction end may stem from a read error. This sequence joins TRBV7-8 and TRBJ1-5, with D uncertain. Germline loops: CDR1 SGHVS, CDR2 FQNEAQ. The CDR3 runs 16 residues. CDR3 nucleotide sequence: TGTGCCAGCAGCATAGCGGGGATCGGGGGCAATCAGCCCCAGCATTTT. Translating gives CASSIAGIGGNQPQHF.

This chain joins TRBV5-5 and TRBJ2-6, with D unresolved. This CDR3 has 18 amino acids. CDR1 and CDR2 from the germline V gene are SGHKS and YYEKEE (reference sequence). Trimming pared 0 bases from V and 0 bases from J, leaving 13 bases between. CDR3 loop: CASSLELRGISGANVLTF. In DNA form, the CDR3 reads TGTGCCAGCAGCTTGGAACTCCGAGGTATCTCTGGGGCCAACGTCCTGACTTTC. Full variable domain (remainder filled in from reference TRBV5-5 and TRBJ2-6): DAGVTQSPTHLIKTRGQQVTLRCSPISGHKSVSWYQQVLGQGPQFIFQYYEKEERGRGNFPDRFSARQFPNYSSELNVNALLLGDSALYLCASSLELRGISGANVLTFGAGSRLTVL.

This clonotype was observed at least ten times. The chain combines TRBV20-1 with TRBJ2-7; 7 positions match TRBD1. This CDR3 is built from 11 residues. The V gene's germline CDR1 is DFQATT and CDR2 SNEGSKA (reference sequence). V was pared by 0 bases and J by 7 bases, with 0 bases of the junction left unmatched. The CDR3 sequence: CSAREDREQYF. The CDR3, as DNA: TGCAGTGCTAGAGAGGACAGGGAGCAGTACTTC.

The V gene is TRBV4-1, the J gene TRBJ2-1, with 11 bases fitting TRBD2. CDR3 length: 17 residues. Germline V CDR1 and CDR2: MGHRA, YSYEKL. Losses at the gene ends were 1 base for V and 7 bases for J; bases not matched to a gene: 9. The CDR3 loop is CASSQGPSGGIRNEQFF. The CDR3 DNA is TGCGCCAGCAGCCAAGGGCCTAGCGGGGGGATCAGGAATGAGCAGTTCTTC.

This clonotype has a handful of counts. V usage is TRBV29-1 and J usage is TRBJ1-1, with a possible D match to TRBD1 (5 bases). Germline CDR1 reads SQVTM; CDR2 reads ANQGSEA. Trimming stripped 3 bases from V and 13 bases from J, with 18 bases between. This CDR3 has 12 amino acids. CDR3 amino acids: CSVDGPGSLGFF. The CDR3 DNA sequence: TGCAGCGTTGACGGGCCAGGGTCGCTTGGTTTCTTT.

Concerning this clonotype: Possible read error: a much larger clone is one base away. This CDR3 fails to terminate in the conserved phenylalanine or tryptophan, so it likely reflects a read error. This chain's CDR3 is CASSNIHPTGNIQYL. In DNA form, the CDR3 reads TGTGCCAGCAGCAACATTCATCCGACAGGGAACATTCAGTACCTC. The J gene is TRBJ2-4, the V gene TRBV28; TRBD1 matches at 7 bases. The CDR3 covers 15 residues. Germline CDR1 MDHEN, CDR2 SYDVKM. V lost 6 bases to trimming and J lost 7 bases; unmatched junction nucleotides: 12.